This TCR beta chain was observed in a study of PD-1 blockade in classical Hodgkin lymphoma. Study-level results: A significant rise in TCR diversity was seen by C4D1 for CD4+ cells but not for CD8+ cells. In newly diagnosed patients, baseline TCR diversity was reportedly below that of healthy donors. Diversity similar to that of newly diagnosed patients was seen at baseline in complete responders.

Looked up from germline, CDR1 is SGHNT and CDR2 is YYREEE (reference sequence). The CDR3 runs to 16 residues. V dropped 4 bases and J dropped 5; count of bases not matched to a gene: 10. Every patient was affected by relapse after autologous stem cell transplantation, while exposure to brentuximab vedotin was not uniform. Classification of best responses gave complete response, partial response or progressive disease. Sequenced by immunoSEQ multiplex PCR; TCRdb stores in-frame clones only, minus some. The sample includes 95,000 to 120,000 clones, 89% of them seen just once. On this clone itself: What it binds is not known.

V and J are TRBV5-4 and TRBJ2-5, with 11 bases that match TRBD2. This TCR came from a human donor with classical Hodgkin lymphoma. The material sequenced was peripheral blood mononuclear cells (PBMCs), taken before the second cycle of nivolumab. The CDR3 is CASSVSGRAGMETQYF. CDR3 DNA sequence: TGTGCCAGCAGCGTTAGCGGGAGGGCCGGTATGGAGACCCAGTACTTC.